The T cell receptor delta chain under discussion was sequenced for a study of gamma delta lymphoproliferative disorders and STAT genes (dated 2018 in TCRdb). As for the study more broadly: Of the 9 Tgammadelta LGLL patients who were sequenced, symptomatic disease was observed in 4 and an indolent course was observed in 5. The LymphoTrack Dx TCRG Assay was used to build gamma-chain libraries from a minimum of 50 ng of genomic DNA. Since no corresponding Invivoscribe delta assay was available, delta-chain libraries were prepared following the standard operating procedure of the EuroClonality-NGS working group. Within a larger immunophenotypic and STAT-mutation study, TCR gamma and delta CDR3 repertoires were profiled by deep sequencing in Tgammadelta lymphoproliferative disease patients and healthy controls. The TCR-sequenced pilot group comprised under ten Tgammadelta large granular lymphocyte leukemia patients and a couple of hepatosplenic T-cell lymphoma patients. To confirm results, a couple of gamma-chain samples and all delta-chain samples were sequenced twice. Paper-wide results and their limitations: Almost every major gamma and delta clonotype in patients was public, meaning shared with at least one healthy donor, and only a couple of gamma clonotypes were private to disease. Leukemic cells were skewed toward terminal effectors, whereas control T cells likely spanned varied maturation stages, a difference potentially limiting comparisons between patients and controls. Major clones in indolent patients were dominated by Vgamma9-JgammaP and Vdelta2-Ddelta3-Jdelta1 rearrangements, but these rearrangements were absent in symptomatic patients, who instead used less common gene combinations. When whole repertoires were clustered, patient gamma repertoires were grouped separately from healthy controls, whereas no separation between groups was observed for delta repertoires. It was noted by the authors that NGS specificity may be reduced at low frequencies, so confirmation of the public or private nature of leukemic clones is needed.

The germline V gene specifies NSMFDY as CDR1 and ISSIKDK as CDR2. A distance of 27 bases separates the germline ends of V and J, which lose 3 bases and 0 bases respectively. From its cysteine to its phenylalanine, the CDR3 spans 19 amino acids. CDR3 DNA is the only sequence kept; it has 57 bases, read in frame from the first base. For TCR sequencing, genomic DNA was taken from peripheral blood mononuclear cells isolated from both patients and controls. A median age of approximately 71 years was recorded for the sequenced patients, of whom 4 or 5 were male and 6 or 7 were female. All patients came from a single hematology unit in Padova, Italy, and their diagnoses were reclassified as T-LGLL or HSTCL using the 2017 WHO criteria. All patient samples were collected while patients were either off therapy or before therapy. In both library preparation methods, multiplex PCR was run with primers aimed at the conserved V and J regions of the TCR genes. Purified and pooled amplicons were sequenced on an Illumina MiSeq platform. For the original study's pipeline: V(D)J alignment, clonotype assembly and translation were performed with MiXCR, whereas functionality assessment and CDR3 repertoire analyses were performed with VDJtools. CDR3 was defined according to IMGT, and analyses were limited to productive sequences using functional genes, with ORF genes and pseudogenes excluded. A custom Python script was used to look across all patients and controls for identical amino acid CDR3s belonging to major clonotypes, meaning those with a frequency of >=5%. To compare clonotype frequencies between patients and controls, a one-sided non-parametric Wilcoxon test was applied. TCRdb recomputed clones from the public reads with CATT; identical DNA rows were then combined. TCRdb, rather than the study authors, made the V and J calls. The sample records roughly 210 delta-chain clones, 4.3% of which are singletons. Of the sample, around 97% is held by the ten largest clones.

Turning to this clone: Its specific antigen is unknown. Base qualities were left out, and no much larger clone turns up one base away.

Input material: blood. The receptor was isolated from a human donor with gamma-delta T-cell large granular lymphocyte leukemia. This chain is built from TRAV29/DV5 and TRDJ1, and possibly TRDD3, on 7 matching bases. The DNA is TGTGCAGCAAATCCTACACACTGGGGACTAACGGGGTACACCGATAAACTCATCTTT. This yields the protein CAANPTHWGLTGYTDKLIF.